The next 25 T cell receptor beta chains were all read from a single sample in a study of beta chain features in type 1 diabetes. The study reverse transcribed the entire isolated RNA, so it sequenced expressed TCRB transcripts. Method: immunoSEQ multiplex PCR; TCRdb's copy keeps in-frame clones and lacks some. The repertoire holds 90,000 to 110,000 clones, with around 40% as singletons. Sequencing input: stem cell memory CD4+ T cells from blood. These receptors were collected from a woman between 18 and 29 years old in good health.

V is TRBV28 and J is TRBJ1-2; tentative D call: TRBD1 (6 bases). The germline CDR1 and CDR2 sequences are MDHEN and SYDVKM. The CDR3 covers 14 residues. V was trimmed by 5 bases and J by 4 bases, leaving 14 bases between them. In DNA form, the CDR3 reads TGTGCCAGCAGTACCCGCAGGGGTTTCTATGGCTACACCTTC. Protein: CASSTRRGFYGYTF.

This sequence joins TRBV5-8 and TRBJ1-2; D unclear. Trimming stripped 4 bases from V and 1 base from J, with 5 bases between. This CDR3 region has 12 residues. Per the germline V gene, CDR1 is SGHTS and CDR2 is YDEGEE. CDR3 in amino acids: CASSLYNYGYTF. The CDR3 DNA is TGTGCCAGCAGCCTCTATAACTATGGCTACACCTTC. The full variable domain, completed using reference TRBV5-8 and TRBJ1-2, is EAGVTQSPTHLIKTRGQQATLRCSPISGHTSVYWYQQALGLGLQFLLWYDEGEERNRGNFPPRFSGRQFPNYSSELNVNALELEDSALYLCASSLYNYGYTFGSGTRLTVV.

This chain uses TRBV6-5 with TRBJ2-7, with 10 positions matching TRBD2. After removal of 3 bases from V and 2 bases from J, the junction contained 4 bases not matched to a gene. The CDR3 covers 15 residues. CDR1 and CDR2 from the germline V gene are MNHEY and SVGAGI. Here the CDR3 reads CASSYSTSGAYEQYF. In DNA form, the CDR3 reads TGTGCCAGCAGTTATTCAACTAGCGGGGCCTACGAGCAGTACTTC.

The chain joins TRBV11-2 to TRBJ2-1; 11 nucleotides match TRBD2. The CDR3 sequence is 15 residues long. Germline V CDR1 and CDR2: SGHAT, FQNNGV. The V segment lost 6 bases and the J segment 7 bases; nucleotides outside the gene matches: 8. The CDR3 spells CASSDGGTSGNEQFF. The CDR3 DNA sequence: TGTGCCAGCAGTGATGGAGGGACTAGCGGAAATGAGCAGTTCTTC.

This clone turned up a few times. The chain employs TRBV28 and TRBJ2-3; 11 bases are shared with TRBD2. The germline CDR1 and CDR2 sequences are MDHEN and SYDVKM. V was pared by 5 bases and J by 4 bases, with 8 bases of the junction left unmatched. The CDR3 runs 16 residues. The CDR3, as DNA: TGTGCCAGCAGTCCCCATAGCGGGAGGGCCTCAGATACGCAGTATTTT. Encoded protein: CASSPHSGRASDTQYF.

The chain joins TRBV5-1 to TRBJ2-1; 10 positions agree with TRBD2. Germline assignment: CDR1 SGHRS and CDR2 YFSETQ. This CDR3 contains 15 residues. V dropped 1 base and J dropped 7; count of bases not matched to a gene: 5. The DNA for the CDR3 is TGCGCCAGCAGCTTGTCTAGCGGGAGAATGAATGAGCAGTTCTTC. It codes for CASSLSSGRMNEQFF.

Here the CDR3 DNA reads TGTGCCAGCAGTAATCTACGGGGGAGGGGATTCACCGGGGAGCTGTTTTTT. Its translation: CASSNLRGRGFTGELFF. The rearrangement joins TRBV7-9 to TRBJ2-2, with TRBD2 identical over 7 bases. Looked up from germline, CDR1 is SEHNR and CDR2 is FQNEAQ (reference sequence). The junction had 14 bases not matched to a gene; V was cut back by 6 bases and J by 4 bases. The CDR3 spans 17 residues.

A few counts support this clone. The V and J genes are TRBV19 and TRBJ2-3; 11 nucleotides match TRBD2. This CDR3 has 16 residues. Trimming at V came to 3 bases and at J to 4 bases, leaving 6 bases not matched to a gene. Germline V gives CDR1 LNHDA, CDR2 SQIVND (reference sequence). CDR3 bases: TGTGCCAGTAGTATTTCGACTAGCGGGACCCCAGATACGCAGTATTTT. It translates to CASSISTSGTPDTQYF.

CDR3 coding DNA: TGTGCCAGCAGCTTAGCGCCGCTAGCGGAAGAGCAGTTCTTC. This sequence encodes CASSLAPLAEEQFF. The rearrangement joins TRBV7-9 to TRBJ2-1, with TRBD2 matching over 7 bases. The length of the CDR3 is 14 residues. V was clipped by 0 bases and J by 10 bases; unmatched bases: 6. The germline V gene has CDR1 SEHNR and CDR2 FQNEAQ (reference sequence).

This clone was detected only a few times. The chain carries TRBV9 and TRBJ1-5; the D gene is possibly TRBD1 (5 bases). Trimming pared 3 bases from V and 4 bases from J, leaving 14 bases between. Germline loops: CDR1 SGDLS, CDR2 YYNGEE. This CDR3 has 15 amino acids. The DNA of the CDR3 is TGTGCCAGCAGCGCCGGACATTCCCTGAATCAGCCCCAGCATTTT. Protein: CASSAGHSLNQPQHF. The variable domain in full, completed from reference TRBV9 and TRBJ1-5, reads DSGVTQTPKHLITATGQRVTLRCSPRSGDLSVYWYQQSLDQGLQFLIQYYNGEERAKGNILERFSAQQFPDLHSELNLSSLELGDSALYFCASSAGHSLNQPQHFGDGTRLSIL.

The V and J genes are TRBV30 and TRBJ2-7, with D tentatively TRBD2 (5 bases). CDR1 GTSNPN and CDR2 SVGIG come from the germline V gene (reference sequence). This CDR3 is 14 amino acids long. The ends were cut back, 2 bases at V and 0 bases at J, with 11 bases in the middle. CDR3 residues: CAWSRHDYSYEQYF. The DNA of the CDR3 is TGTGCCTGGAGTAGGCACGACTACTCCTACGAGCAGTACTTC. The full variable domain, rest sourced from reference TRBV30 and TRBJ2-7, is SQTIHQWPATLVQPVGSPLSLECTVEGTSNPNLYWYRQAAGRGLQLLFYSVGIGQISSEVPQNLSASRPQDRQFILSSKKLLLSDSGFYLCAWSRHDYSYEQYFGPGTRLTVT.

This clone showed up just a few times. This chain connects TRBV5-1 to TRBJ2-1; 8 nucleotides line up with TRBD2. CDR3 length: 13 residues. In germline, CDR1 is SGHRS, CDR2 YFSETQ. Losses at the gene ends were 10 bases for V and 5 bases for J; bases not matched to a gene: 8. CDR3 residues: CAGRTSPHNEQFF. The CDR3 nucleotides are TGCGCCGGCCGGACTAGCCCCCACAATGAGCAGTTCTTC.

This chain connects TRBV4-1 to TRBJ2-1; 7 positions agree with TRBD2. V shed 3 bases, J shed 0 bases, and the junction held 5 bases outside the gene matches. The germline gives CDR1 MGHRA, CDR2 YSYEKL. The CDR3 has 16 residues. CDR3: CASSQELATSYNEQFF. Here the CDR3 DNA reads TGCGCCAGCAGCCAGGAACTAGCGACCTCCTACAATGAGCAGTTCTTC.

This rearrangement joins TRBV30 to TRBJ2-7; TRBD1 matches 8 bases. This CDR3 is built from 12 residues. J lost 3 bases, V lost 5 bases, and 3 bases had no gene match. CDR1 is GTSNPN, CDR2 SVGIG, per germline (reference sequence). CDR3 sequence reads: CAWDRGNYEQYF. The CDR3 DNA sequence: TGTGCCTGGGACAGGGGTAACTACGAGCAGTACTTC. Combining the CDR3 with reference TRBV30 and TRBJ2-7 gives the whole variable domain SQTIHQWPATLVQPVGSPLSLECTVEGTSNPNLYWYRQAAGRGLQLLFYSVGIGQISSEVPQNLSASRPQDRQFILSSKKLLLSDSGFYLCAWDRGNYEQYFGPGTRLTVT.

The genes are TRBV7-2 and TRBJ1-2, with 10 bases aligning to TRBD1. The CDR3 has 15 amino acids. V lost 5 bases to trimming and J lost 5 bases; unmatched junction nucleotides: 8. Germline CDR1 and CDR2: SGHTA and FQGNSA. CDR3 in DNA: TGTGCCAGCAGCGGGAGGACAGGGGGATTGTATGGCTACACCTTC. Its translation: CASSGRTGGLYGYTF.

The chain employs TRBV27 and TRBJ2-7; TRBD1 aligns across 8 bases. The CDR3 length is 13 residues. Germline V gives CDR1 MNHEY, CDR2 SMNVEV (reference sequence). The junction had 6 bases not matched to a gene; V was cut back by 5 bases and J by 6 bases. The CDR3 coding sequence is TGTGCCAGCAGTCCAAGACAGGGGCTCGAGCAGTACTTC. This codes for CASSPRQGLEQYF.

About this clone: The sample has other DNA sequences that encode this CDR3 too. The chain joins TRBV28 to TRBJ2-7; weak D call: TRBD1 (6 bases). Deletions cut 5 bases from V and 9 bases from J, with 20 bases between. Germline V lookup: CDR1 MDHEN, CDR2 SYDVKM. The CDR3 has 14 residues. The DNA of the CDR3 is TGTGCCAGCAGTCCGGGACACGGAAGGACGCGGCAGTACTTC. Amino acids: CASSPGHGRTRQYF.

The gene calls are TRBV18 and TRBJ2-1; a possible D gene is TRBD2 (5 bases). The CDR3 spans 15 residues. Germline V gene data show CDR1 as KGHSH and CDR2 as LQKENI. Between the trimmed V and J ends, which lost 3 bases and 6 bases, there was a span of 15 bases. CDR3 sequence reads: CASSPSQAGVNEQFF. The DNA for the CDR3 is TGTGCCAGCTCACCCTCCCAGGCGGGTGTCAATGAGCAGTTCTTC.

This clone has only a few counts. The J gene is TRBJ2-2, the V gene TRBV4-2, with D perhaps TRBD2 (7 bases). V lost 4 bases to trimming and J lost 6 bases, with 18 bases between them. CDR1 is LGHNA and CDR2 is YNFKEQ in the germline V gene. The CDR3 contains 16 residues. As DNA, the CDR3 is TGTGCCAGCAGCCCAGGGGCAAAAGCGGGACCCGGGGAGCTGTTTTTT. Amino acids: CASSPGAKAGPGELFF.

This clone appeared a few times. The chain links TRBV29-1 to TRBJ2-5, with 11 bases fitting TRBD2. The CDR3 is made up of 16 amino acids. Germline V lookup: CDR1 SQVTM, CDR2 ANQGSEA. Trimming took 4 bases from V and 3 from J; bases not matched to a gene: 10. CDR3 amino acids: CSVVLTASGRKETQYF. CDR3 DNA sequence: TGCAGCGTTGTTTTAACGGCTAGCGGGAGGAAAGAGACCCAGTACTTC.

This clone has just a few counts. This chain connects TRBV18 to TRBJ2-5, with TRBD1 as a possible D gene (5 bases). Per germline, CDR1 KGHSH and CDR2 LQKENI. Trimming removed 11 bases at V and 5 bases at J, with 15 bases between. The CDR3 has 12 amino acids. The CDR3 DNA sequence: TGTGCCTGCAAAAGGGGTGACGAGACCCAGTACTTC. This translates into CACKRGDETQYF. Full variable domain (missing parts from reference TRBV18 and TRBJ2-5): NAGVMQNPRHLVRRRGQEARLRCSPMKGHSHVYWYRQLPEEGLKFMVYLQKENIIDESGMPKERFSAEFPKEGPSILRIQQVVRGDSAAYFCACKRGDETQYFGPGTRLLVL.

The chain recombines TRBV18 with TRBJ2-1; 9 bases align to TRBD1. CDR3 size: 14 residues. After removal of 6 bases from V and 7 bases from J, the junction contained 7 bases not matched to a gene. Germline values: CDR1 KGHSH, CDR2 LQKENI. CDR3 sequence (DNA): TGTGCCAGCTCCCTCGGACAGGGGCGGAATGAGCAGTTCTTC. It translates to CASSLGQGRNEQFF.

This chain links TRBV18 with TRBJ2-2, with a weak D call TRBD1 (6 bases). V dropped 4 bases and J dropped 4 bases, with 19 bases sitting between them. CDR1 and CDR2 (germline): KGHSH, LQKENI. This CDR3 is built from 17 residues. CDR3 sequence: CASSLLGHSTVTGELFF. In DNA form, the CDR3 reads TGTGCCAGCTCACTCTTGGGACACTCCACGGTCACCGGGGAGCTGTTTTTT.

The rearrangement links TRBV10-3 to TRBJ2-1; TRBD2 agrees at 8 bases. Looked up from germline, CDR1 is ENHRY and CDR2 is SYGVKD. The CDR3 is 14 amino acids. Trimming removed 10 bases from V and 12 bases from J; junction bases left unmatched: 17. The CDR3 spells CATVGRAPLDGQFF. DNA for the CDR3: TGTGCCACCGTCGGGAGGGCCCCGCTGGATGGGCAGTTCTTC.

V gene TRBV28 combines with J gene TRBJ1-5, with D possibly matching TRBD1 (6 bases). CDR3 length: 16 amino acids. The germline V gene encodes CDR1 MDHEN and CDR2 SYDVKM. With 6 bases removed from V and 0 bases from J, the gap between germline ends came to 15 bases. The DNA of the CDR3 is TGTGCCAGCAGCGAAGGAACAGGGAATAGCAATCAGCCCCAGCATTTT. This translates into CASSEGTGNSNQPQHF. Full variable domain (rest looked up from reference TRBV28 and TRBJ1-5): DVKVTQSSRYLVKRTGEKVFLECVQDMDHENMFWYRQDPGLGLRLIYFSYDVKMKEKGDIPEGYSVSREKKERFSLILESASTNQTSMYLCASSEGTGNSNQPQHFGDGTRLSIL.